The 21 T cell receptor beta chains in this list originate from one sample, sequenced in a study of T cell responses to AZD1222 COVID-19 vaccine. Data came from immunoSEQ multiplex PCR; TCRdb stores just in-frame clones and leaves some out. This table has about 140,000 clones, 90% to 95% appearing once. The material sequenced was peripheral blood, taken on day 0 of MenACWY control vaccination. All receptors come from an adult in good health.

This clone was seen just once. The CDR3 protein is CASSQGYGNTIYF. CDR3 nucleotide sequence: TGTGCCAGCAGCCAAGGATACGGAAACACCATATATTTT. This sequence joins TRBV3-1 (or the pseudogene TRBV3-2) and TRBJ1-3; D is undetermined. V gave up 1 base and J gave up 4 bases, with 5 bases separating them. The CDR3 has 13 residues. Per the germline V gene, CDR1 is LGHDT and CDR2 is YNNKEL (reference sequence).

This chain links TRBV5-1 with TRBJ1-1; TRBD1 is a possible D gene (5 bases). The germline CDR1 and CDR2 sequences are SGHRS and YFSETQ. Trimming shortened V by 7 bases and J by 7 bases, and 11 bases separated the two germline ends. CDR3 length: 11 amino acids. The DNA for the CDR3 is TGCGCCAGCTCCGGGGCGGGTGAAGCTTTCTTT. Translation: CASSGAGEAFF.

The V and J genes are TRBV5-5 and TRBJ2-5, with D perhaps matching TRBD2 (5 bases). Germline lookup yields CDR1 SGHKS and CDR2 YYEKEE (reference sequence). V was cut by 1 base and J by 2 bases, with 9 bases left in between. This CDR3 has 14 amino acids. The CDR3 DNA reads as TGTGCCAGCAGCTTGACTGGCGGGCAAGAGACCCAGTACTTC. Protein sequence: CASSLTGGQETQYF.

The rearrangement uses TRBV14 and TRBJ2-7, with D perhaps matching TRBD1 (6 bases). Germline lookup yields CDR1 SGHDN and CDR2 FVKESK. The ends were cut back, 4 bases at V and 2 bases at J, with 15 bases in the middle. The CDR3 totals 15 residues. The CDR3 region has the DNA TGTGCCAGCAGCCTACAGGGCTCTATCCCCTACGAGCAGTACTTC. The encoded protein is CASSLQGSIPYEQYF.

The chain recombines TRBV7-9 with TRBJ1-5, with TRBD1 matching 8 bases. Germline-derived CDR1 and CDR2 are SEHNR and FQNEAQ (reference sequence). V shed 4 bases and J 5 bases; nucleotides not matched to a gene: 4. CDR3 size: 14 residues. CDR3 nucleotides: TGTGCCAGCAGCTCCCTGACAGGGGATCAGCCCCAGCATTTT. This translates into CASSSLTGDQPQHF.

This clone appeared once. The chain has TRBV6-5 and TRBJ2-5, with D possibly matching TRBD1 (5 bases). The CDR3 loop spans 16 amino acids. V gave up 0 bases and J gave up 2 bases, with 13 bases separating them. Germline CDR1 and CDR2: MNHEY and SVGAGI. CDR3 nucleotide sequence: TGTGCCAGCAGTTACTCCCGGACATACCTACAAGAGACCCAGTACTTC. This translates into CASSYSRTYLQETQYF.

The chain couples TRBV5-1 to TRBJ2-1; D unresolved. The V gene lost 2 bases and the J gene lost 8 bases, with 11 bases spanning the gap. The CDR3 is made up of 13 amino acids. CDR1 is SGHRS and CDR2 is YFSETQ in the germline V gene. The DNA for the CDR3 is TGCGCCAGCAGCTTTCCGGGTGAGGATGAGCAGTTCTTC. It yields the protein CASSFPGEDEQFF.

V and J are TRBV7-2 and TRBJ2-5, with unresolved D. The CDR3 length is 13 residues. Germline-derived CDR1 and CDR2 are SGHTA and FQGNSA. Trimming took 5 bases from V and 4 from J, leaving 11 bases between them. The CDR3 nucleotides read TGTGCCAGCAGCCCCCGCCAAAGAGAGACCCAGTACTTC. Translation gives CASSPRQRETQYF.

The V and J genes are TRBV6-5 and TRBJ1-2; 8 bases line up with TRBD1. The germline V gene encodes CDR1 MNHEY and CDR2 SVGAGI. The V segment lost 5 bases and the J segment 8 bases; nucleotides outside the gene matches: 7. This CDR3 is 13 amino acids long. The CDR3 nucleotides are TGTGCCAGCAGTATCTCGACAGGGGAGGGCTACACCTTC. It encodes CASSISTGEGYTF.

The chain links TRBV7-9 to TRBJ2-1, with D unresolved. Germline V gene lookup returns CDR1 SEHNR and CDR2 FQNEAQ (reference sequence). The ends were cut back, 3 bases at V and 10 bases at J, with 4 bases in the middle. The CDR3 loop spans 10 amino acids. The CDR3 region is CASSLGEQFF. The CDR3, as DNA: TGTGCCAGCAGCTTGGGGGAGCAGTTCTTC. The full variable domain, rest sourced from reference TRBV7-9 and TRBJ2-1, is DTGVSQNPRHKITKRGQNVTFRCDPISEHNRLYWYRQTLGQGPEFLTYFQNEAQLEKSRLLSDRFSAERPKGSFSTLEIQRTEQGDSAMYLCASSLGEQFFGPGTRLTVL.

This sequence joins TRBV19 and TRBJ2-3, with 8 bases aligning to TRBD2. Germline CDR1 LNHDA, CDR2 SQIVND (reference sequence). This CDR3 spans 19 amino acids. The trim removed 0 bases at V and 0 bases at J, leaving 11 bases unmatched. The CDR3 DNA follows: TGTGCCAGTAGTATAGATTCGGGGGGGCCCCTAACTAGCACAGATACGCAGTATTTT. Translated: CASSIDSGGPLTSTDTQYF. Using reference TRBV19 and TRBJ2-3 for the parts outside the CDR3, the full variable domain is DGGITQSPKYLFRKEGQNVTLSCEQNLNHDAMYWYRQDPGQGLRLIYYSQIVNDFQKGDIAEGYSVSREKKESFPLTVTSAQKNPTAFYLCASSIDSGGPLTSTDTQYFGPGTRLTVL.

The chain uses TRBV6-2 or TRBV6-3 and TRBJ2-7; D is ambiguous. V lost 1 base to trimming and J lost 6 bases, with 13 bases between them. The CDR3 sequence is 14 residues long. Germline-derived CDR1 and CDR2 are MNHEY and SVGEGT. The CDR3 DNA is TGTGCCAGCAGTTACTTGTTTCGGCTAGTCGAGCAGTACTTC. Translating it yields CASSYLFRLVEQYF.

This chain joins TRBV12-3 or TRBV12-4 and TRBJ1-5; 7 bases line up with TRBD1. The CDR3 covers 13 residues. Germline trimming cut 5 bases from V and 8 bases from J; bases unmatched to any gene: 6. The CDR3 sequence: CASSPRQGKPQHF. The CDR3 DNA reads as TGTGCCAGCAGTCCCCGACAGGGCAAGCCCCAGCATTTT.

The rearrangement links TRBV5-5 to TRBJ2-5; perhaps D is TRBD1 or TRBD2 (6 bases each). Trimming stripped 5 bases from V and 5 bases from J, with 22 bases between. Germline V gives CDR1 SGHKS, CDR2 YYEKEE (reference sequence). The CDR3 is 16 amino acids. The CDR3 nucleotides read TGTGCCAGCAGGAGCCAAAGAGGGGGGCCGGATGAGACCCAGTACTTC. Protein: CASRSQRGGPDETQYF.

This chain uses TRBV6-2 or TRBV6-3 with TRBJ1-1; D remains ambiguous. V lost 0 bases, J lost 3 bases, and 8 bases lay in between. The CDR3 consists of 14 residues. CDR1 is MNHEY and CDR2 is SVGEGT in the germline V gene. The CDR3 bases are TGTGCCAGCAGTTACTCTGTGGGTGACACTGAAGCTTTCTTT. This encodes CASSYSVGDTEAFF.

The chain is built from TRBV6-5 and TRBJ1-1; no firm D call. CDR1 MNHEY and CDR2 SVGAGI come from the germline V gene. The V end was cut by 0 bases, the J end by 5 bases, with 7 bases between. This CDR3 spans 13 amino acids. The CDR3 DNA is TGTGCCAGCAGTTACTCGATTGGGACTGAAGCTTTCTTT. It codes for CASSYSIGTEAFF.

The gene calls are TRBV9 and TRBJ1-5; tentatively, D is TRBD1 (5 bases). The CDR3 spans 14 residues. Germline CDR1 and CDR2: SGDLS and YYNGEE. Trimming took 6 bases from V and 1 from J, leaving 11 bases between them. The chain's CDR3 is CASTRGLSNQPQHF. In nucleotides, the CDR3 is TGTGCCAGCACTAGGGGACTCAGCAATCAGCCCCAGCATTTT.

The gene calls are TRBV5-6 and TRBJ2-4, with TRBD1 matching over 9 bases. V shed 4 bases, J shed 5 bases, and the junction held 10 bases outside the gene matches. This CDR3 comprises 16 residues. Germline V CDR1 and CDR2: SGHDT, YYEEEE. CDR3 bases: TGTGCCAGCAGCCTAATTTCTACAGGGGGCCAAAACATTCAGTACTTC. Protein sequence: CASSLISTGGQNIQYF.

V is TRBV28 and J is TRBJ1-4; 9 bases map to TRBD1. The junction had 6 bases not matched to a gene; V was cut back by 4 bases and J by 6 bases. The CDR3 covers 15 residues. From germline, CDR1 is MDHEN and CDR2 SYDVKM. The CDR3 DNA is TGTGCCAGCAGTTCATTGACAGGGGGGGATGAAAAACTGTTTTTT. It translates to CASSSLTGGDEKLFF.

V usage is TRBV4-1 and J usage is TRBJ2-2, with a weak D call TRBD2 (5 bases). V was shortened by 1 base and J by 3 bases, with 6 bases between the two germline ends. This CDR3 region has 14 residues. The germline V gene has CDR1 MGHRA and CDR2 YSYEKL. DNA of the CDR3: TGCGCCAGCAGCCAAGGGCGGGACACCGGGGAGCTGTTTTTT. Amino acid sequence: CASSQGRDTGELFF.

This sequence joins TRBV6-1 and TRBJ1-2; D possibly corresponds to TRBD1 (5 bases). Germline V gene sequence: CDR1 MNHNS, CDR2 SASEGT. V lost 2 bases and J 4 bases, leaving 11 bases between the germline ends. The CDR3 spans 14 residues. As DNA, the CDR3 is TGTGCCAGCAGTGAATGGGGGAGTTCCTATGGCTACACCTTC. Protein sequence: CASSEWGSSYGYTF.